This T cell receptor beta chain was documented in a study of blood T cells in healthy people across ages. Of note for this clonotype: Its cognate antigen is unknown.

The draw of peripheral blood yielded ten milliliters from each donor. Isolation yielded PBMCs, at least 6 million per sample, in every case. Sample-barcoded 5' priming and a J-beta primer mix drove a second PCR of 7 to 11 cycles. A template-switch adaptor containing 12 random nucleotides labeled each cDNA molecule. TCRdb re-called the 5' RACE reads with MiXCR, one entry per CDR3 protein. The sample holds some 1.5 million distinct CDR3 sequences, approximately 28% seen once. General observations from the study: Roughly linear age-related decline in beta diversity appeared, significant by age around 38.

Germline V gene data show CDR1 as MGHDK and CDR2 as SYGVNS. CDR3 length equals 20 residues. Trimming cost V 1 base and J 4 bases; bases outside gene matches: 17. The chain employs TRBV25-1 and TRBJ2-3, with 10 bases identical to TRBD2. The specimen sequenced was blood. The origin of this receptor is a woman in her twenties or thirties in good health. The CDR3 here is CASSELELAGVLMRADTQYF. The DNA for the CDR3 is TGTGCCAGCAGTGAATTGGAGCTAGCGGGAGTTTTGATGCGCGCAGATACGCAGTATTTT.